The 28 T cell receptor beta chains below were found in one sample sequenced in a study of blood T cells in healthy people across ages. Primed by a sample-barcoded 5' primer and a J-beta primer mix, a second PCR proceeded for roughly 6 to 12 cycles. TCRdb reprocessed the 5' RACE reads via MiXCR and lists one record per CDR3 protein. The profile covers fewer than 900,000 distinct CDR3 sequences, with around 40% appearing a single time and around 20% taken by the ten largest. The sequenced sample was blood. All receptors come from a woman aged 60-75 years in good health.

The chain combines TRBV3-1 with TRBJ1-1; D not certain. CDR1 and CDR2 (germline): LGHDT, YNNKEL (reference sequence). The CDR3 has 14 amino acids. V dropped 0 bases and J dropped 2 bases, with 7 bases sitting between them. The CDR3 spells CASSQEASNTEAFF. The CDR3 DNA reads as TGTGCCAGCAGCCAAGAGGCATCTAACACTGAAGCTTTCTTT.

This clonotype was seen a few times. The CDR3 DNA follows: TGTGCCAGCAGCCAGAGGACAGGGTTCACAGATACGCAGTATTTT. It translates to CASSQRTGFTDTQYF. This chain uses TRBV14 with TRBJ2-3, with 8 bases matching TRBD1. J lost 2 bases, V lost 3 bases, and 4 bases had no gene match. The CDR3 sequence is 15 residues long. CDR1 and CDR2 (germline): SGHDN, FVKESK.

The chain uses TRBV5-5 and TRBJ2-3, with D tentatively TRBD2 (6 bases). CDR3 length: 18 residues. The V end was cut by 0 bases, the J end by 0 bases, with 17 bases between. Germline CDR1 reads SGHKS; CDR2 reads YYEKEE (reference sequence). The CDR3 nucleotides read TGTGCCAGCAGCTTGGAGTTTAGCGGCGGTGGGAGCACAGATACGCAGTATTTT. Its protein is CASSLEFSGGGSTDTQYF.

This chain joins TRBV5-5 and TRBJ1-1, with D hard to call. V was trimmed by 2 bases and J by 7 bases, leaving 12 bases between them. CDR3 length: 13 residues. In germline, CDR1 is SGHKS, CDR2 YYEKEE (reference sequence). CDR3 residues: CASSFQREGEAFF. The CDR3 nucleotides are TGTGCCAGCAGCTTTCAGAGGGAAGGTGAAGCTTTCTTT. Looking up the rest from reference TRBV5-5 and TRBJ1-1 gives the full variable domain: DAGVTQSPTHLIKTRGQQVTLRCSPISGHKSVSWYQQVLGQGPQFIFQYYEKEERGRGNFPDRFSARQFPNYSSELNVNALLLGDSALYLCASSFQREGEAFFGQGTRLTVV.

As regards this clonotype: A much larger clone lies one base from this, so it may be a read error. This chain connects TRBV7-7 to TRBJ2-3; D call uncertain. Germline CDR1 and CDR2: SSHAT and FNYEAQ (reference sequence). The CDR3 loop spans 15 amino acids. The CDR3: CASSLSASPADTQYF. CDR3 in DNA: TGTGCTAGCAGCTTATCCGCCTCGCCAGCAGATACGCAGTATTTT.

This clonotype was picked up a small number of times. The chain employs TRBV20-1 and TRBJ2-5; maybe TRBD1 (5 bases). Germline V gene data show CDR1 as DFQATT and CDR2 as SNEGSKA (reference sequence). The CDR3 has 14 amino acids. Trimming took 7 bases from V and 1 from J, leaving 16 bases between them. CDR3 sequence reads: CSVVGPQGQETQYF. The CDR3 DNA reads as TGCAGTGTTGTGGGGCCTCAGGGCCAAGAGACCCAGTACTTC.

This clonotype was seen a handful of times. The rearrangement links TRBV20-1 to TRBJ2-7; 11 nucleotides match TRBD2. V shed 2 bases, J shed 0 bases, and the junction held 9 bases outside the gene matches. CDR3 length: 17 amino acids. Looked up from germline, CDR1 is DFQATT and CDR2 is SNEGSKA (reference sequence). The CDR3 bases are TGCAGTGCTAGATCGACTAGCGGGATCCCTCCCTCCTACGAGCAGTACTTC. It is translated as CSARSTSGIPPSYEQYF.

There are a few counts of this clonotype. The V call is TRBV10-3, the J call TRBJ1-1, with D possibly being TRBD1 (5 bases). This CDR3 is built from 13 residues. Germline CDR1 is ENHRY and CDR2 is SYGVKD. Trimming pared 6 bases from V and 0 bases from J, leaving 8 bases between. The CDR3 is CAIRGEMNTEAFF. CDR3 sequence (DNA): TGTGCCATCAGAGGGGAAATGAACACTGAAGCTTTCTTT.

This chain connects TRBV15 to TRBJ2-1, with 11 bases fitting TRBD2. V shed 1 base, J shed 9 bases, and the junction held 2 bases outside the gene matches. The CDR3 sequence is 14 residues long. CDR1 LNHNV and CDR2 YYDKDF come from the germline V gene (reference sequence). The CDR3 reads CATSRAGTSGEQFF. The CDR3 DNA reads as TGTGCCACCAGCAGAGCCGGGACTAGCGGTGAGCAGTTCTTC.

This chain joins TRBV7-2 and TRBJ1-6, with 9 positions matching TRBD1. CDR1 and CDR2 (germline): SGHTA, FQGNSA. The CDR3 has 15 residues. Unmatched junction bases numbered 5, after V lost 5 bases and J lost 6 bases. As DNA, the CDR3 is TGTGCCAGCAGCCCGGACAGGGGCAGTAATTCACCCCTCCACTTT. Residues: CASSPDRGSNSPLHF.

V and J are TRBV7-2 and TRBJ1-2; maybe TRBD1 (5 bases). Looked up from germline, CDR1 is SGHTA and CDR2 is FQGNSA. The CDR3 is 14 residues long. The germline V and J ends were trimmed by 2 bases and 8 bases, with 15 bases remaining between them. The CDR3 region is CASSLNVGGRGYTF. The CDR3 DNA reads as TGTGCCAGCAGCTTAAATGTCGGGGGACGGGGCTACACCTTC.

This clonotype showed up just a few times. The chain links TRBV9 to TRBJ2-5; D might be TRBD2 (5 bases). V was trimmed by 3 bases and J by 13 bases, leaving 22 bases between them. The CDR3 loop spans 14 amino acids. CDR1 is SGDLS and CDR2 is YYNGEE in the germline V gene. Here the CDR3 reads CASSGGEGPGNLYF. DNA for the CDR3: TGTGCCAGCAGCGGGGGTGAGGGCCCTGGGAATCTGTACTTC.

The gene calls are TRBV27 and TRBJ2-3; maybe TRBD2 (5 bases). CDR1 and CDR2 from the germline V gene are MNHEY and SMNVEV (reference sequence). Trimming took off 11 bases at V and 4 bases at J, with 22 bases between the two ends. The CDR3 has 15 amino acids. CDR3: CAGSPGAWGADTQYF. The CDR3 region has the DNA TGTGCCGGCTCCCCCGGAGCTTGGGGAGCAGATACGCAGTATTTT.

The chain combines TRBV20-1 with TRBJ2-1; 10 bases agree with TRBD2. The CDR3 is 17 amino acids. CDR1 is DFQATT and CDR2 is SNEGSKA in the germline V gene (reference sequence). Trimming took 0 bases from V and 5 from J; bases not matched to a gene: 10. Here the CDR3 reads CSARDPRTSGPHNEQFF. As DNA, the CDR3 is TGCAGTGCTAGAGACCCCCGGACTAGCGGACCCCACAATGAGCAGTTCTTC.

The V call is TRBV6-1, the J call TRBJ2-6; 9 positions agree with TRBD1. CDR3 length: 18 amino acids. The V gene's germline CDR1 is MNHNS and CDR2 SASEGT. With 3 bases clipped from V and 0 bases from J, the junction kept 6 bases outside the gene matches. DNA for the CDR3: TGTGCCAGCAGTGATCCGGGACAGGGAGTCTCTGGGGCCAACGTCCTGACTTTC. It yields the protein CASSDPGQGVSGANVLTF.

The chain carries TRBV7-7 and TRBJ2-3, with 10 bases aligning to TRBD2. This CDR3 has 16 residues. The ends lost 5 bases at V and 6 bases at J; junction bases unmatched: 11. Germline CDR1 and CDR2: SSHAT and FNYEAQ (reference sequence). The CDR3 DNA reads TGTGCCAGCAGCCCCACCCAAGCGGGGGGGCGTGATACGCAGTATTTT. This encodes CASSPTQAGGRDTQYF.

On this clonotype itself: A much larger clone is a single base away; this may be a read error. Here the CDR3 DNA reads TGTGCCTGGAGACGACGGGGGGCCTACGAGCAGTACTTC. Translated, it gives CAWRRRGAYEQYF. The chain couples TRBV30 to TRBJ2-7; 7 bases align to TRBD2. The ends lost 3 bases at V and 2 bases at J; junction bases unmatched: 4. The CDR3 covers 13 residues. Per the germline V gene, CDR1 is GTSNPN and CDR2 is SVGIG (reference sequence).

The chain couples TRBV15 to TRBJ1-5, with D perhaps matching TRBD1 (5 bases). Germline values: CDR1 LNHNV, CDR2 YYDKDF (reference sequence). This CDR3 is built from 14 residues. V was cut by 0 bases and J by 7 bases, with 10 bases left in between. The CDR3 DNA is TGTGCCACCAGCAGAGATCAGGGTCTACAGCCCCAGCATTTT. It is translated as CATSRDQGLQPQHF.

Regarding this clonotype: It may be a read error: a sequence one base away is much more abundant. This chain joins TRBV11-3 and TRBJ2-1; 10 nucleotides line up with TRBD1. The CDR3 sequence is 16 residues long. The germline V gene has CDR1 SGHNT and CDR2 YENEEA. With V trimmed by 3 bases and J by 6 bases, 8 bases remained unmatched. The CDR3 spells CASSFRTGGTCNEQFF. CDR3 in DNA: TGTGCCAGCAGCTTTCGGACAGGGGGTACATGCAATGAGCAGTTCTTC.

This clonotype was picked up a small number of times. The V gene is TRBV7-9, the J gene TRBJ2-5, with D perhaps assigned TRBD1 or TRBD2 (7 bases each). Germline V gene lookup returns CDR1 SEHNR and CDR2 FQNEAQ (reference sequence). This CDR3 contains 13 residues. V was cut by 7 bases and J by 5 bases, with 14 bases left in between. CDR3 loop: CASIPGGEETQYF. The DNA for the CDR3 is TGTGCCAGCATCCCAGGGGGGGAGGAGACCCAGTACTTC.

This clonotype was seen just once. CDR3 sequence reads: CATSPSGGAGDTQYF. As DNA, the CDR3 is TGTGCCACCAGTCCCAGCGGGGGGGCGGGAGATACGCAGTATTTT. The chain joins TRBV24-1 to TRBJ2-3; 10 bases map to TRBD2. This CDR3 is 15 amino acids long. V shed 6 bases, J shed 5 bases, and the junction held 7 bases outside the gene matches. The V gene's germline CDR1 is KGHDR and CDR2 SFDVKD.

This chain joins TRBV9 and TRBJ2-1; D tentatively fits TRBD1 or TRBD2 (5 bases each). Germline CDR1 is SGDLS and CDR2 is YYNGEE. V dropped 3 bases and J dropped 0 bases, with 10 bases sitting between them. The CDR3 spans 15 residues. CDR3 sequence reads: CASSDKGSSYNEQFF. CDR3 bases: TGTGCCAGCAGCGACAAGGGGAGCTCCTACAATGAGCAGTTCTTC.

The V call is TRBV3-1, the J call TRBJ2-1, with a possible D match to TRBD2 (6 bases). This CDR3 contains 17 residues. V was shortened by 5 bases and J by 4 bases, with 21 bases between the two germline ends. The germline V gene encodes CDR1 LGHDT and CDR2 YNNKEL (reference sequence). The CDR3 is CASSWTAAGTGYNEQFF. In DNA, the CDR3 is TGTGCCAGCAGCTGGACCGCCGCGGGGACCGGATACAATGAGCAGTTCTTC.

The gene calls are TRBV7-3 and TRBJ2-3; unclear D gene. V was shortened by 4 bases and J by 2 bases, with 7 bases between the two germline ends. Germline CDR1 SGHTA, CDR2 FQGTGA. The CDR3 runs 13 residues. The CDR3 nucleotides are TGTGCCAGCAGCTCCTACCACACAGATACGCAGTATTTT. Amino acids: CASSSYHTDTQYF.

The sample holds a few counts of this clonotype. The rearrangement joins TRBV5-1 to TRBJ2-1; 10 nucleotides agree with TRBD1. Per the germline V gene, CDR1 is SGHRS and CDR2 is YFSETQ. This CDR3 is built from 17 residues. Trimming at V came to 0 bases and at J to 4 bases, leaving 7 bases not matched to a gene. The DNA for the CDR3 is TGCGCCAGCAGCTTGGGGATGGACAGGGGGGCTTACAATGAGCAGTTCTTC. This codes for CASSLGMDRGAYNEQFF.

In its sample, this clonotype was seen once. V and J are TRBV7-9 and TRBJ2-7; D is perhaps TRBD2 (6 bases). From germline, CDR1 is SEHNR and CDR2 FQNEAQ (reference sequence). Between the trimmed V and J ends, which lost 2 bases and 0 bases, there was a span of 17 bases. The CDR3 is 17 residues long. In DNA, the CDR3 is TGTGCCAGCAGCTTAAGCTCGGGACTCCTGAGCTCCTACGAGCAGTACTTC. It encodes CASSLSSGLLSSYEQYF. The full variable domain, in which reference TRBV7-9 and TRBJ2-7 provide the parts outside the CDR3, is DTGVSQNPRHKITKRGQNVTFRCDPISEHNRLYWYRQTLGQGPEFLTYFQNEAQLEKSRLLSDRFSAERPKGSFSTLEIQRTEQGDSAMYLCASSLSSGLLSSYEQYFGPGTRLTVT.

This clonotype was recorded a few times. V and J are TRBV7-3 and TRBJ2-1; 11 bases are shared with TRBD2. The CDR3 spans 17 residues. Germline V CDR1 and CDR2: SGHTA, FQGTGA. J was trimmed by 0 bases and V by 5 bases; bases with no gene match: 6. CDR3 amino acids: CASSPRGLADSYNEQFF. CDR3 DNA sequence: TGTGCCAGCAGCCCTCGGGGACTAGCGGACTCCTACAATGAGCAGTTCTTC.

The rearrangement joins TRBV30 to TRBJ2-3, with D perhaps TRBD1 or TRBD2 (5 bases each). The V end was cut by 2 bases, the J end by 2 bases, with 11 bases between. The germline V gene has CDR1 GTSNPN and CDR2 SVGIG (reference sequence). The CDR3 has 14 amino acids. CDR3 DNA: TGTGCCTGGAGTTTGGGGGAGAACACAGATACGCAGTATTTT. Residues: CAWSLGENTDTQYF.